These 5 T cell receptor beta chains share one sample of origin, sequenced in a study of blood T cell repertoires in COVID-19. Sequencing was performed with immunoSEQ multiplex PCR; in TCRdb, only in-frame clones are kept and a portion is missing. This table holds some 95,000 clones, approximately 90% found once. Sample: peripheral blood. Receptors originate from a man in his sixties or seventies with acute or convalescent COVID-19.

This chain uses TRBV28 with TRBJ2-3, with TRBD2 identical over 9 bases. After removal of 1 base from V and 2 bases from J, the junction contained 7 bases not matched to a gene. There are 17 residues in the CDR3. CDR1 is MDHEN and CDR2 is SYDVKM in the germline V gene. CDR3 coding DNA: TGTGCCAGCAGTTTATTGGGCGGGGGGGCGTTCACAGATACGCAGTATTTT. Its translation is CASSLLGGGAFTDTQYF.

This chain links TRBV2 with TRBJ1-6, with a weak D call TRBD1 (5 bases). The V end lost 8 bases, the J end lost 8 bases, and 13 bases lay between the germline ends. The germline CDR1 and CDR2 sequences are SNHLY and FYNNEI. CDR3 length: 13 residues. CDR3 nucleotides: TGTGCCAGCCTGACAGAGACTTATTCACCCCTCCACTTT. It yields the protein CASLTETYSPLHF.

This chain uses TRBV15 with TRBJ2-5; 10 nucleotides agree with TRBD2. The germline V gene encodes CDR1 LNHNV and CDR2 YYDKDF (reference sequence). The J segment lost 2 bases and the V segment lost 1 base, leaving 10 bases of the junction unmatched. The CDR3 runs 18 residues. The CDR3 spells CATSRASSSGGLQETQYF. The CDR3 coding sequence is TGTGCCACCAGCAGAGCATCTTCTAGCGGGGGCCTTCAAGAGACCCAGTACTTC.

CDR3 coding DNA: TGTGCCAGCAACGGAGAGAATAGCAATCAGCCCCAGCATTTT. This encodes CASNGENSNQPQHF. This chain links TRBV28 with TRBJ1-5; no firm D call. Germline CDR1 reads MDHEN; CDR2 reads SYDVKM. V lost 7 bases to trimming and J lost 0 bases, with 10 bases between them. There are 14 residues in the CDR3.

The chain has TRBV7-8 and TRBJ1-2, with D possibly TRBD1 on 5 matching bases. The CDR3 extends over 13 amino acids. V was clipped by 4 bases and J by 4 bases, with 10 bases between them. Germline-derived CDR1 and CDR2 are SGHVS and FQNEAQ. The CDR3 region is CASSSTALYGYTF. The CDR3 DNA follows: TGTGCCAGCAGCTCGACAGCCCTCTATGGCTACACCTTC.